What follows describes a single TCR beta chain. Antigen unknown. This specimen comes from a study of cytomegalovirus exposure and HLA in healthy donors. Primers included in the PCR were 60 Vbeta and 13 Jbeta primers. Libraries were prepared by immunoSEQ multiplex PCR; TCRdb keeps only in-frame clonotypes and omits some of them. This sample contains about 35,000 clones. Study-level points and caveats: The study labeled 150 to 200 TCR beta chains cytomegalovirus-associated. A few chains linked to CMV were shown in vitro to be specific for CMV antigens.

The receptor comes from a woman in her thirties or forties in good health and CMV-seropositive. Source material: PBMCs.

The CDR3 spells CASSRDWAYEQYF. The CDR3 DNA follows: TGTGCCAGCAGCCGTGACTGGGCCTACGAGCAGTACTTC. V is TRBV11-3 and J is TRBJ2-7, with unresolved D. There are 13 residues in the CDR3. CDR1 SGHNT and CDR2 YENEEA come from the germline V gene. The V and J ends lost 5 bases and 2 bases respectively, with 10 bases between them.